A selection of T cell receptor beta chains follows, all from one sample in a study of regulatory T cells in long-lasting Graves disease. TCRdb re-analysed the multiplex PCR reads in MiXCR, keeping a single row per CDR3 protein. The table lists 360,000 or so distinct CDR3 sequences, around 15% of them singletons. A further study also used this sample, focusing on T cells in Graves' hyperthyroidism and ophthalmopathy.

Sequencing used peripheral blood mononuclear cells (PBMCs), obtained at new diagnosis, from a patient treated with antithyroid drugs. The receptors originated from a woman younger than 30 with Graves disease. Each CDR3 is given with its conserved first and last residue. Fields, in order: CDR3 protein, CDR3 DNA, V gene, J gene, clone size, D gene. The D gene is left open where the match is weak. A clone size is listed for some rows: how often the clone was seen (once, few, many), or a class if it is expanded.

CASSASFARNNEQFF	TGTGCCAGCAGCGCCAGTTTTGCCAGGAACAATGAGCAGTTCTTC	TRBV7-9	TRBJ2-1	many	.
CASSRPPYEQYF	TGTGCCAGCAGCCGCCCCCCCTACGAGCAGTACTTC	TRBV7-9	TRBJ2-7	many	.
CASTTPRSSYGYTF	TGTGCCAGCACGACCCCGCGCAGTAGCTATGGCTACACCTTC	TRBV19	TRBJ1-2	.	.
CASSALPGQGYEQFF	TGTGCCAGCAGCGCGTTACCGGGACAGGGGTACGAGCAGTTCTTC	TRBV7-9	TRBJ2-1	few	TRBD1
CASRDRDSVSSYEQYF	TGTGCCAGCAGGGATCGGGACAGCGTTAGCTCCTACGAGCAGTACTTC	TRBV12-3/TRBV12-4	TRBJ2-7	many	TRBD1
CASSPLLAGGPYEQFF	TGTGCCAGCAGCCCCCTACTAGCGGGAGGGCCCTATGAGCAGTTCTTC	TRBV27	TRBJ2-1	many	TRBD2
CAWGGQEKGETQYF	TGTGCCTGGGGGGGACAGGAGAAGGGGGAGACCCAGTACTTC	TRBV30	TRBJ2-5	many	TRBD1
CSARITGQTGNQPQHF	TGCAGTGCTCGAATCACCGGACAGACAGGGAATCAGCCCCAGCATTTT	TRBV20-1	TRBJ1-5	many	TRBD1
CASSSASGTNEQFF	TGTGCCAGCAGTTCGGCTAGCGGGACGAATGAGCAGTTCTTC	TRBV28	TRBJ2-1	many	TRBD2
CASSLNFNQPQHF	TGTGCCAGCTCACTCAATTTTAATCAGCCCCAGCATTTT	TRBV18	TRBJ1-5	many	.
CASTGQGVTGELFF	TGTGCCAGTACAGGACAGGGCGTCACCGGGGAGCTGTTTTTT	TRBV19	TRBJ2-2	.	TRBD1
CASTPGTSGSWNEQFF	TGTGCCAGTACCCCCGGGACTAGCGGGTCCTGGAATGAGCAGTTCTTC	TRBV19	TRBJ2-1	few	TRBD2
CASGVVGTNQPQHF	TGTGCCAGCGGGGTTGTTGGCACCAATCAGCCCCAGCATTTT	TRBV2	TRBJ1-5	many	.
CASSDLWGQYF	TGTGCCAGCAGTGACCTATGGGGGCAGTACTTC	TRBV6-1	TRBJ2-7	many	.
CSATGAGGGQETQYF	TGCAGTGCTACCGGAGCGGGGGGTGGGCAAGAGACCCAGTACTTC	TRBV20-1	TRBJ2-5	many	TRBD2
CASRDRDRGWKLFF	TGTGCCAGCAGGGACCGGGACAGGGGATGGAAACTGTTTTTT	TRBV28	TRBJ1-4	.	TRBD1
CASSLALSLHEQFF	TGTGCCAGCAGCTTAGCCCTATCTCTCCATGAGCAGTTCTTC	TRBV7-9	TRBJ2-1	many	.
CASTPPGHRSTDTQYF	TGTGCCAGCACCCCCCCGGGACACCGAAGCACAGATACGCAGTATTTT	TRBV6-2/TRBV6-3	TRBJ2-3	.	.
CASSVGGLYEQYF	TGTGCCAGCAGTGTCGGCGGCCTCTACGAGCAGTACTTC	TRBV6-1	TRBJ2-7	.	.
CASSLRSHTDTQYF	TGTGCCAGCAGCCTACGAAGCCACACAGATACGCAGTATTTT	TRBV5-6	TRBJ2-3	many	.
CASSETLAGNTGELFF	TGTGCCAGCAGCGAAACCCTAGCGGGCAACACCGGGGAGCTGTTTTTT	TRBV3-1	TRBJ2-2	many	TRBD2
CASSQDSPNSKTNIQYF	TGTGCCAGCAGCCAAGATAGCCCAAACTCTAAGACAAACATTCAGTACTTC	TRBV4-2	TRBJ2-4	.	.
CASSYAAGGLQETQYF	TGTGCCAGCAGTTACGCAGCGGGGGGGCTACAAGAGACCCAGTACTTC	TRBV6-2/TRBV6-3	TRBJ2-5	.	TRBD2
CASSEYGTGPYEQYF	TGTGCCAGCAGTGAATACGGGACAGGGCCCTACGAGCAGTACTTC	TRBV6-1	TRBJ2-7	many	TRBD1
CASSFRHVSSGSTDTQYF	TGTGCCAGCAGCTTCCGCCACGTATCTAGCGGTAGCACAGATACGCAGTATTTT	TRBV7-9	TRBJ2-3	many	TRBD2
CASSIDSAIEKLFF	TGTGCCAGCAGCATCGACAGCGCAATTGAAAAACTGTTTTTT	TRBV5-4	TRBJ1-4	many	.
CAISESLAGGGKNEQFF	TGTGCCATCAGTGAGTCCCTAGCGGGAGGGGGGAAGAATGAGCAGTTCTTC	TRBV10-3	TRBJ2-1	.	TRBD2
CASRGAFIQDTQYF	TGTGCCAGCAGAGGGGCGTTTATCCAAGATACGCAGTATTTT	TRBV6-1	TRBJ2-3	many	.
CASSSGTGRGTEAFF	TGTGCCAGCAGCTCCGGGACAGGGCGAGGTACTGAAGCTTTCTTT	TRBV7-9	TRBJ1-1	many	TRBD1
CASSLAGVTTGEVNEQYF	TGCGCCAGCAGCTTGGCGGGGGTGACGACAGGGGAAGTGAACGAGCAGTACTTC	TRBV5-1	TRBJ2-7	many	TRBD1
CASSYNGDRVNTIYF	TGTGCCAGCAGTTACAATGGGGACAGGGTAAACACCATATATTTT	TRBV6-5	TRBJ1-3	.	TRBD1
CASSGGSAGLGELFF	TGTGCCAGTAGTGGGGGGTCCGCGGGACTCGGGGAGCTGTTTTTT	TRBV19	TRBJ2-2	.	.
CASSSTGGGGQPQHF	TGCGCCAGCAGCTCGACAGGGGGCGGAGGTCAGCCCCAGCATTTT	TRBV5-1	TRBJ1-5	.	TRBD1
CSARATDRELRF	TGCAGTGCTAGAGCCACGGACAGGGAGCTACGATTC	TRBV20-1	TRBJ2-7	many	TRBD1
CASSDSQRGSRYF	TGTGCCAGCAGTGACTCTCAGCGGGGGAGCCGCTATTTT	TRBV6-4	TRBJ2-3	.	TRBD2
CATRGTGTDTQYF	TGTGCCACCCGGGGGACAGGGACAGATACGCAGTATTTT	TRBV6-1	TRBJ2-3	few	TRBD1
CASSEISRNQPQHF	TGTGCCAGCAGTGAAATCAGTAGGAATCAGCCCCAGCATTTT	TRBV6-1	TRBJ1-5	few	.
CSVEDMQGARETQYF	TGCAGCGTTGAAGATATGCAGGGGGCGAGAGAGACCCAGTACTTC	TRBV29-1	TRBJ2-5	.	TRBD1
CASSITPRTRSSYEQYF	TGTGCCAGTAGTATAACTCCCCGGACTCGGAGCTCCTACGAGCAGTACTTC	TRBV19	TRBJ2-7	few	.
CASSSGQGPYNEQFF	TGTGCCAGCAGCTCTGGACAGGGCCCGTACAATGAGCAGTTCTTC	TRBV11-1	TRBJ2-1	many	TRBD1
CASATGVNTEAFF	TGTGCCAGTGCTACAGGGGTGAACACTGAAGCTTTCTTT	TRBV9	TRBJ1-1	few	TRBD1
CSASETGRPYEQYF	TGCAGTGCTAGTGAAACAGGGAGACCCTACGAGCAGTACTTC	TRBV20-1	TRBJ2-7	many	.
CASSWDSTGELFF	TGTGCCAGCAGCTGGGACAGCACCGGGGAGCTGTTTTTT	TRBV7-3	TRBJ2-2	many	TRBD1